The 14 T cell receptor beta chains presented below share a single source sample, sequenced in a study of regulatory T cells in long-lasting Graves disease. Both iRepertoire HTBI primers and Arm-PCR of CDR3 regions were used to build the TCR beta libraries. TCRdb re-called the multiplex PCR reads through MiXCR, storing one row per CDR3 protein. The profile shows a few hundred thousand distinct CDR3 sequences, around 15% of them singletons. Time point denoted: newly diagnosed GD, antithyroid drugs for less than 3 months. Construction of the TCR library relied on RNA isolated from PBMCs. In addition, the sample was reused for a study of T cells in Graves' hyperthyroidism and ophthalmopathy.

The source material was peripheral blood mononuclear cells (PBMCs), sampled at new diagnosis, from a patient treated with antithyroid drugs. The receptors shown here come from a young woman with Graves disease.

This clonotype was detected many times. V usage is TRBV20-1 and J usage is TRBJ2-1; TRBD2 aligns across 14 bases. V dropped 5 bases and J dropped 8; count of bases not matched to a gene: 8. The CDR3 loop spans 15 amino acids. Germline CDR1 and CDR2: DFQATT and SNEGSKA (reference sequence). The CDR3 DNA reads as TGCAGTGCTCGACTAGCGGGAGGGCCGAAGTATGAGCAGTTCTTC. This gives the protein CSARLAGGPKYEQFF.

Ten or more counts support this clonotype. The V call is TRBV7-2, the J call TRBJ2-5, with no clear D. The CDR3 is 13 residues long. Trimming left V 2 bases short and J 1 base short, with 5 bases between. Germline-derived CDR1 and CDR2 are SGHTA and FQGNSA. The CDR3 sequence: CASSLPSQETQYF. The CDR3 nucleotides read TGTGCCAGCAGCTTACCGTCCCAAGAGACCCAGTACTTC.

Details on this clonotype: The conserved phenylalanine or tryptophan is not found at the CDR3 terminus, so this likely reflects a read error. The chain links TRBV29-1 to TRBJ1-1, with D unclear. Trimming stripped 5 bases from V and 3 bases from J, with 7 bases between. The CDR3 extends over 11 amino acids. Germline V lookup: CDR1 SQVTM, CDR2 ANQGSEA. This CDR3 reads CSVIFDTEAFL. The CDR3 DNA is TGCAGCGTTATATTTGACACTGAAGCTTTCCTT.

This clonotype was counted a few times. The V call is TRBV7-9, the J call TRBJ1-1; D possibly corresponds to TRBD1 (5 bases). The V gene's germline CDR1 is SEHNR and CDR2 FQNEAQ (reference sequence). CDR3 length equals 16 residues. V was trimmed by 4 bases and J by 3 bases, leaving 18 bases between them. For the CDR3, the DNA is TGTGCCAGCAGCTCATTGAACTGGGACGCATACACTGAAGCTTTCTTT. Its protein product is CASSSLNWDAYTEAFF.

At least ten counts were recorded for this clonotype. The rearrangement uses TRBV6-1 and TRBJ2-7; no clear D gene. Trimming took off 5 bases at V and 6 bases at J, with 14 bases between the two ends. The germline V gene has CDR1 MNHNS and CDR2 SASEGT. The CDR3 length is 13 residues. The CDR3 loop is CASSPWIDGEQYF. In DNA, the CDR3 is TGTGCCAGCAGTCCCTGGATAGATGGCGAGCAGTACTTC.

This clonotype was seen only a few times. V and J are TRBV7-2 and TRBJ2-1; the D gene is possibly TRBD1 (6 bases). Looked up from germline, CDR1 is SGHTA and CDR2 is FQGNSA. CDR3 length equals 13 residues. The V gene lost 4 bases and the J gene lost 9 bases, with 13 bases spanning the gap. CDR3 amino acids: CASSYREGGEQFF. CDR3 nucleotide sequence: TGTGCCAGCAGCTACCGGGAAGGGGGTGAGCAGTTCTTC.

This clonotype was observed many times. The V call is TRBV7-2, the J call TRBJ2-7, with 10 positions matching TRBD2. The CDR3 is 15 amino acids. V lost 2 bases and J lost 4; bases outside the gene matches: 5. Per germline, CDR1 SGHTA and CDR2 FQGNSA. DNA for the CDR3: TGTGCCAGCAGCTTACGGCTAGCGGGAGCTTACGAGCAGTACTTC. Its protein product is CASSLRLAGAYEQYF.

There are many counts of this clonotype. The CDR3 region has the DNA TGTGCTAGTGGCCCGGGGGGAGACGGGAACACTGAAGCTTTCTTT. It specifies CASGPGGDGNTEAFF. The J gene is TRBJ1-1, the V gene TRBV12-5; possibly TRBD1 for D (5 bases). The CDR3 length is 15 residues. CDR1 LGHNT and CDR2 FRNRAP come from the germline V gene. V was shortened by 6 bases and J by 1 base, with 15 bases between the two germline ends.

Many counts were recorded for this clonotype. The rearrangement links TRBV6-5 to TRBJ1-6, with TRBD1 identical over 9 bases. The V segment lost 2 bases and the J segment 8 bases; nucleotides outside the gene matches: 4. In germline, CDR1 is MNHEY, CDR2 SVGAGI. CDR3 length equals 15 residues. DNA for the CDR3: TGTGCCAGCAGTTACCTAAGGACAGGGGATTCACCCCTCCACTTT. Protein sequence: CASSYLRTGDSPLHF.

This clonotype has more than one count but fewer than ten. The J gene is TRBJ1-6, the V gene TRBV27, with 7 bases lining up with TRBD1. The CDR3 loop spans 14 amino acids. The V and J ends lost 6 bases and 9 bases, in that order; junction bases with no gene match: 8. Germline V gene sequence: CDR1 MNHEY, CDR2 SMNVEV (reference sequence). CDR3 bases: TGTGCCAGCAGCCTGACAGGGCTAGGTTCACCCCTCCACTTT. This translates into CASSLTGLGSPLHF.

Remarks on this clonotype: Sequence at one end of the junction differs from germline and may be a read error. The chain employs TRBV2 and TRBJ2-1; weak D call: TRBD2 (6 bases). This CDR3 is 14 amino acids long. Germline V gene data show CDR1 as SNHLY and CDR2 as FYNNEI. The CDR3 DNA reads TGTGTCAGCAGTGTACGACTAGCCTACAATGAGCAGTTCTTC. Translated, it gives CVSSVRLAYNEQFF. The full variable domain, rest sourced from reference TRBV2 and TRBJ2-1, is EPEVTQTPSHQVTQMGQEVILRCVPISNHLYFYWYRQILGQKVEFLVSFYNNEISEKSEIFDDQFSVERPDGSNFTLKIRSTKLEDSAMYFCVSSVRLAYNEQFFGPGTRLTVL.

This clonotype was recorded many times. The rearrangement uses TRBV29-1 and TRBJ1-1, with D possibly matching TRBD1 (6 bases). The germline V and J ends were trimmed by 7 bases and 4 bases, with 13 bases remaining between them. The CDR3 spans 12 residues. CDR1 and CDR2 (germline): SQVTM, ANQGSEA. The CDR3 DNA follows: TGCAGCGCCGTCGTAGGGGGCACTGAAGCTTTCTTT. Protein product: CSAVVGGTEAFF.

A few counts support this clonotype. This chain connects TRBV10-3 to TRBJ2-2; D uncertain. Germline V gene lookup returns CDR1 ENHRY and CDR2 SYGVKD. V was pared by 3 bases and J by 0 bases, with 8 bases between. The CDR3 runs to 15 residues. The CDR3 protein is CAISDGLTNTGELFF. DNA of the CDR3: TGTGCCATCAGTGATGGGCTCACGAACACCGGGGAGCTGTTTTTT.

On this clonotype itself: A much larger clonotype is one base distant, so this may be a read error. The rearrangement links TRBV12-3 or TRBV12-4 to TRBJ1-1; D unresolved. The CDR3 extends over 12 amino acids. With 6 bases removed from V and 6 bases from J, the gap between germline ends came to 11 bases. CDR3 in amino acids: CASRRVYAEAFF. The CDR3 DNA reads as TGTGCCAGCAGAAGGGTATACGCTGAAGCTTTCTTT.